This TCR beta chain emerged from a study of memory B cells and T cells in multiple sclerosis (dated by TCRdb to between 2017 and 2018). With respect to the entire study: The study compared the TCR beta repertoires of autoproliferating peripheral T cells with those of brain lesion-infiltrating T cells in multiple sclerosis patients. TCR sequencing involved a couple of multiple sclerosis patients from whom brain lesions at autopsy or brain-infiltrating cells from biopsy were available.

After CFSE-labeled PBMCs were cultured without a stimulus, the autoproliferating (CFSEdim) and non-proliferating (CFSEhi) T cell fractions were sequenced separately. In total, some 50 million CFSE-labeled PBMCs were cultured without stimulus for six to eight days, after which replicate wells were pooled. PBMCs were labeled with 0.45 to 0.5 uM CFSE and cultured in serum-free AIM-V medium without exogenous stimuli. PBMCs were isolated by Ficoll density gradient centrifugation and cryopreserved before use. Using a FACSAria III, live 7-AAD-negative cells were sorted, then washed with PBS and stored frozen at -80 degrees C as dry pellets. As regards this clone: The target of this receptor is not known. Per-base qualities were not stored, and no clone one base away is much larger.

Genomic DNA was extracted, and the immunoSEQ Platform was used to amplify TCRbeta CDR3 regions from that DNA. The immunoSEQ assay combined multiplex PCR with high-throughput sequencing and a vendor bioinformatics pipeline. In the original analysis: Non-productive sequences and CDR3s shorter than 4 amino acids were excluded, and clonotype frequencies were recalculated for each sample. In immunoSEQ Analyzer 2.0, shared clonotypes were identified as those with identical CDR3 amino acid, V gene and J gene sequences. To normalize repertoire overlap, the number of shared clonotypes was divided by the product of the two clone-set sizes and multiplied by 1000 to give arbitrary units. The table was pulled from immuneACCESS by TCRdb, which kept in-frame rearrangements only. Such tables lose some clones; where checked, under half of the loss comes from unresolved V genes, and the rest has no known cause. V, J and clone size were drawn from that table, and D and trimming were deduced from the DNA. This sample gives roughly 45,000 clones in total; 82% of them show up just once. Jointly, the top ten make up 1% to 1.3% of the sample.

Summary of the overall study and its limitations: Because clone-set sizes varied across compartments, the counts of shared clonotypes were affected, making normalization necessary.

The receptor was isolated from a human donor with multiple sclerosis. The sequencing sample was made of PBMCs from blood kept in culture.

The DNA sequence is given as TGCGCCAGCACCCGGGGTGACAGGGTTGGGGGTGAGCAGTTCTTC. Translated, it reads CASTRGDRVGGEQFF. The receptor chain draws on TRBV5-1 and TRBJ2-1; 7 of the junction bases match TRBD1. Clipping removes 6 bases from V and 9 bases from J, with 15 as the unmatched junction base count. Taken from the germline V gene, the CDR1 and CDR2 loops are SGHRS and YFSETQ. CDR3 length: 15 amino acids, cysteine to phenylalanine. Of the read, only the CDR3 DNA is kept; its 45 bases are in frame from base 1. This CDR3, with the reference TRBV5-1 and TRBJ2-1 proteins standing in past its ends, gives the full variable domain KAGVTQTPRYLIKTRGQQVTLSCSPISGHRSVSWYQQTPGQGLQFLFEYFSETQRNKGNFPGRFSGRQFSNSRSEMNVSTLELGDSALYLCASTRGDRVGGEQFFGPGTRLTVL.